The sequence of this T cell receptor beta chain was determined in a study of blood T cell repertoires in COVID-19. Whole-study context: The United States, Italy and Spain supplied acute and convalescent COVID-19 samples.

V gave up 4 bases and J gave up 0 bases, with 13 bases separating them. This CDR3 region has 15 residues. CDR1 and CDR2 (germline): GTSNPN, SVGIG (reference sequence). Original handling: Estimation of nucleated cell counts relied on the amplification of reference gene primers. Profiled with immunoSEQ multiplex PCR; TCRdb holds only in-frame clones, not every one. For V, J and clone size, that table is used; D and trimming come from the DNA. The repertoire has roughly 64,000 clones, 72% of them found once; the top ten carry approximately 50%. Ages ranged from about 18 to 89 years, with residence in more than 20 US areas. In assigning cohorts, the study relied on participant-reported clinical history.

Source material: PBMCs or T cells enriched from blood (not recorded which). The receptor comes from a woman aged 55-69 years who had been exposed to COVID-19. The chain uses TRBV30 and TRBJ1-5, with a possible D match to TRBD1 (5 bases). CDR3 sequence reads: CAWTGKLYSNQPQHF. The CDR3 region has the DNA TGTGCCTGGACAGGGAAACTATATAGCAATCAGCCCCAGCATTTT.